Following are 25 T cell receptor beta chains from one sample sequenced in a study of T cells after yellow fever vaccination. MiXCR, applied by TCRdb to the 5' RACE reads, yields one record per CDR3 protein. Of some 110,000 distinct CDR3 sequences in the sample, more than 5.5% are singletons; the top ten hold approximately 2.7%. Sample: CD4+ T cells sorted from PBMCs, taken approximately 40 days after the first yellow fever vaccination. Receptors were obtained from a man aged 18 to 30 who received the YFV17D yellow fever vaccine.

This clonotype showed up just a few times. The J gene is TRBJ1-2, the V gene TRBV6-1, with a possible D match to TRBD1 (5 bases). The V gene's germline CDR1 is MNHNS and CDR2 SASEGT. The CDR3 runs 11 residues. V was clipped by 3 bases and J by 8 bases, with 7 bases between them. DNA for the CDR3: TGTGCCAGCAGTGAGGGGGGGGGCTACACCTTC. It yields the protein CASSEGGGYTF.

This clonotype was detected many times. The V gene is TRBV9, the J gene TRBJ1-6, with D maybe TRBD1 (5 bases). Germline V gene data show CDR1 as SGDLS and CDR2 as YYNGEE. The CDR3 loop spans 14 amino acids. V was trimmed by 0 bases and J by 6 bases, leaving 7 bases between them. CDR3 DNA: TGTGCCAGCAGCGTAGGGGACGGTAATTCACCCCTCCACTTT. It codes for CASSVGDGNSPLHF. The entire variable domain, with the rest obtained from reference TRBV9 and TRBJ1-6, is as follows: DSGVTQTPKHLITATGQRVTLRCSPRSGDLSVYWYQQSLDQGLQFLIQYYNGEERAKGNILERFSAQQFPDLHSELNLSSLELGDSALYFCASSVGDGNSPLHFGNGTRLTVT.

In its sample, this clonotype was seen many times. The chain combines TRBV20-1 with TRBJ2-7, with D perhaps matching TRBD2 (5 bases). Germline V CDR1 and CDR2: DFQATT, SNEGSKA (reference sequence). CDR3 size: 16 residues. Trimming took off 0 bases at V and 1 base at J, with 16 bases between the two ends. CDR3 amino acids: CSAREDSGGVSYEQYF. CDR3 bases: TGCAGTGCTAGAGAGGACTCTGGCGGAGTTTCCTACGAGCAGTACTTC.

This clonotype was observed many times. The chain recombines TRBV6-5 with TRBJ2-1; D may match TRBD1 or TRBD2 (5 bases each). CDR1 MNHEY and CDR2 SVGAGI come from the germline V gene. The V end was cut by 3 bases, the J end by 1 base, with 7 bases between. The CDR3 loop spans 14 amino acids. DNA for the CDR3: TGTGCCAGCAGTTATGAGGGGTCCTACAATGAGCAGTTCTTC. The encoded protein is CASSYEGSYNEQFF.

This clonotype appeared many times. The V gene is TRBV5-6, the J gene TRBJ2-1; D might be TRBD2 (5 bases). The CDR3 covers 15 residues. V was pared by 4 bases and J by 8 bases, with 19 bases between. The V gene's germline CDR1 is SGHDT and CDR2 YYEEEE. CDR3 sequence (DNA): TGTGCCAGCAGCCGGCCGGGAACCTCCTCCCATGAGCAGTTCTTC. Translation: CASSRPGTSSHEQFF.

This clonotype was counted at least ten times. V and J are TRBV12-5 and TRBJ2-1; 10 bases agree with TRBD2. Unmatched junction bases numbered 10, after V lost 7 bases and J lost 4 bases. This CDR3 contains 16 residues. Germline V gene lookup returns CDR1 LGHNT and CDR2 FRNRAP. The CDR3 nucleotides read TGTGCTAGTGCCATACGCCTAGCGGGGGATTACAATGAGCAGTTCTTC. It specifies CASAIRLAGDYNEQFF.

This clonotype was recorded at least ten times. V and J are TRBV12-3 or TRBV12-4 and TRBJ1-1; no clear D gene. Trimming pared 8 bases from V and 1 base from J, leaving 11 bases between. This CDR3 contains 13 residues. The CDR3 DNA is TGTGCCAGCCTCCCAAGCACGAACACTGAAGCTTTCTTT. Translated: CASLPSTNTEAFF.

This clonotype has a handful of counts. The chain is built from TRBV20-1 and TRBJ1-1; TRBD1 might be the D (6 bases). This CDR3 has 14 amino acids. The V gene's germline CDR1 is DFQATT and CDR2 SNEGSKA (reference sequence). V was shortened by 2 bases and J by 6 bases, with 16 bases between the two germline ends. The CDR3: CSARPRRGVSEAFF. CDR3 DNA: TGCAGTGCTAGACCTAGAAGGGGGGTCTCTGAAGCTTTCTTT.

This clonotype was seen repeatedly, ten times or more. This rearrangement joins TRBV20-1 to TRBJ1-5; D gene unclear. CDR1 and CDR2 from the germline V gene are DFQATT and SNEGSKA (reference sequence). Trimming removed 0 bases at V and 11 bases at J, with 11 bases between. This CDR3 is built from 12 residues. The chain's CDR3 is CSARDISLAQHF. The CDR3, as DNA: TGCAGTGCTAGAGACATTTCTTTGGCCCAGCATTTT.

In its sample, this clonotype was seen many times. The genes are TRBV5-1 and TRBJ1-3; D ambiguous. Trimming took 0 bases from V and 0 from J, leaving 4 bases between them. Germline CDR1 reads SGHRS; CDR2 reads YFSETQ. The CDR3 length is 14 residues. The CDR3 DNA sequence: TGCGCCAGCAGCTTGGCCCTCTCTGGAAACACCATATATTTT. It is translated as CASSLALSGNTIYF.

This clonotype was observed at least ten times. V usage is TRBV4-3 and J usage is TRBJ2-6; the D is unclear. V was trimmed by 0 bases and J by 1 base, leaving 10 bases between them. The CDR3 runs 17 residues. Germline-derived CDR1 and CDR2 are LGHNA and YSLEER. Written as DNA, the CDR3 is TGCGCCAGCAGCCAAGATTCACCTACATCTGGGGCCAACGTCCTGACTTTC. Its translation is CASSQDSPTSGANVLTF.

This clonotype was seen repeatedly, ten times or more. This chain links TRBV20-1 with TRBJ2-1; no clear D gene. In germline, CDR1 is DFQATT, CDR2 SNEGSKA (reference sequence). Trimming removed 1 base at V and 7 bases at J, with 14 bases between. The CDR3 extends over 14 amino acids. The CDR3 nucleotides are TGCAGTGCTAGAGTTATCTGGCGGATGAATGAGCAGTTCTTC. Protein product: CSARVIWRMNEQFF.

This clonotype was counted at least ten times. J is TRBJ2-5 and V is TRBV5-1; D remains unclear. The CDR3 has 13 amino acids. Germline V CDR1 and CDR2: SGHRS, YFSETQ. Trimming took 0 bases from V and 2 from J, leaving 5 bases between them. The CDR3 protein is CASSLALQETQYF. The DNA of the CDR3 is TGCGCCAGCAGCTTGGCCCTTCAAGAGACCCAGTACTTC.

This clonotype occurred many times. V is TRBV12-3 or TRBV12-4 and J is TRBJ1-1; D not certain. The CDR3 spans 12 residues. Trimming removed 2 bases at V and 10 bases at J, with 11 bases between. The CDR3 DNA reads TGTGCCAGCAGTTTACAGGTCGTGGCAGCTTTCTTT. This translates into CASSLQVVAAFF.

This clonotype has ten or more counts. V gene TRBV20-1 combines with J gene TRBJ1-5; D might be TRBD1 (5 bases). This CDR3 has 13 amino acids. Trimming shortened V by 6 bases and J by 6 bases, and 15 bases separated the two germline ends. Looked up from germline, CDR1 is DFQATT and CDR2 is SNEGSKA (reference sequence). The CDR3 DNA reads TGCAGTGCCACCGGCGGGGGGACTCAGCCCCAGCATTTT. Its translation is CSATGGGTQPQHF.

Of note for this clonotype: Given a much more abundant clone one base away, this may be a read error. This sequence joins TRBV5-1 and TRBJ1-2; TRBD1 might be the D (6 bases). Germline V gene data show CDR1 as SGHRS and CDR2 as YFSETQ. The CDR3 contains 14 residues. Trimming removed 2 bases from V and 2 bases from J, with 10 bases in between. The CDR3 here is CASSFNRANYGYTF. In DNA, the CDR3 is TGCGCCAGCAGCTTTAACAGGGCAAACTATGGCTACACCTTC.

The sample holds a few counts of this clonotype. The chain couples TRBV18 to TRBJ1-5, with TRBD1 identical over 12 bases. The CDR3 is 16 residues long. J lost 9 bases, V lost 2 bases, and 8 bases had no gene match. CDR1 KGHSH and CDR2 LQKENI come from the germline V gene. The CDR3 DNA is TGTGCCAGCTCACCAACGGGACAGGGGGCCCTCGGGCCCCAGCATTTT. It codes for CASSPTGQGALGPQHF.

This clonotype has at least ten counts. This sequence joins TRBV7-2 and TRBJ2-3; D remains unclear. V lost 3 bases and J lost 1, with 8 bases in between. Germline V gene lookup returns CDR1 SGHTA and CDR2 FQGNSA. CDR3 length equals 14 residues. CDR3 in amino acids: CASSFVGRTDTQYF. The CDR3 DNA reads TGTGCCAGCAGCTTCGTTGGCCGCACAGATACGCAGTATTTT.

Turning to this clonotype: Just one base apart from a much larger clone, this may be a read error. This rearrangement joins TRBV5-1 to TRBJ2-3, with D tentatively TRBD2 (5 bases). This CDR3 has 16 amino acids. Germline-derived CDR1 and CDR2 are SGHRS and YFSETQ. Trimming stripped 4 bases from V and 0 bases from J, with 15 bases between. CDR3 sequence reads: CASSHGLASSTDTQYF. The CDR3 DNA reads as TGCGCCAGCAGCCATGGACTTGCTTCTAGCACAGATACGCAGTATTTT.

This clonotype was recorded at least ten times. The gene calls are TRBV5-1 and TRBJ2-2, with 7 bases fitting TRBD1. CDR1 is SGHRS, CDR2 YFSETQ, per germline. V lost 9 bases and J lost 3; bases outside the gene matches: 8. There are 14 residues in the CDR3. The CDR3 loop reads CATSGTADTGELFF. Here the CDR3 DNA reads TGCGCCACCTCGGGGACAGCGGACACCGGGGAGCTGTTTTTT.

There are many counts of this clonotype. V gene TRBV20-1 combines with J gene TRBJ2-7, with TRBD1 identical over 7 bases. There are 14 residues in the CDR3. V was pared by 0 bases and J by 4 bases, with 6 bases of the junction left unmatched. Germline V gene sequence: CDR1 DFQATT, CDR2 SNEGSKA (reference sequence). In nucleotides, the CDR3 is TGCAGTGCTAGAGATCAGACAGGGAAGTACGAGCAGTACGTC. It translates to CSARDQTGKYEQYV.

About this clonotype: A much larger clone differs from this one at a single base, so this may be a read error. V and J are TRBV30 and TRBJ2-5; either TRBD1 or TRBD2 may fit D (6 bases each). The CDR3 spans 18 residues. CDR1 is GTSNPN, CDR2 SVGIG, per germline (reference sequence). This CDR3 reads CARSAPRRGWVDQETQYF. CDR3 sequence (DNA): TGTGCCCGGAGCGCCCCTAGGAGGGGGTGGGTGGACCAAGAGACCCAGTACTTC.

This clonotype was seen ten or more times. This chain joins TRBV30 and TRBJ2-3, with 7 bases that match TRBD2. V lost 2 bases to trimming and J lost 0 bases; unmatched junction nucleotides: 5. This CDR3 comprises 15 residues. Germline values: CDR1 GTSNPN, CDR2 SVGIG (reference sequence). CDR3 in DNA: TGTGCCTGGAGTCCAGCGGGGCTTAGCACAGATACGCAGTATTTT. The encoded protein is CAWSPAGLSTDTQYF.

This clonotype was seen a few times. The gene calls are TRBV3-1 and TRBJ2-1; 10 bases are shared with TRBD2. The CDR3 length is 15 residues. CDR1 is LGHDT and CDR2 is YNNKEL in the germline V gene (reference sequence). Losses at the gene ends were 1 base for V and 7 bases for J; bases not matched to a gene: 4. This CDR3 is CASSQVVAGGNEQFF. Written as DNA, the CDR3 is TGTGCCAGCAGCCAAGTAGTAGCGGGGGGAAATGAGCAGTTCTTC.

This clonotype was seen many times. The chain employs TRBV19 and TRBJ2-5, with 9 positions matching TRBD2. Germline CDR1 LNHDA, CDR2 SQIVND (reference sequence). This CDR3 contains 14 residues. The V segment lost 3 bases and the J segment 4 bases; nucleotides outside the gene matches: 3. CDR3 in amino acids: CASSIQRGAETQYF. In DNA form, the CDR3 reads TGTGCCAGTAGTATTCAGCGGGGGGCAGAGACCCAGTACTTC.